This T cell receptor (beta chain) was obtained from a study of T cells in Graves' hyperthyroidism and ophthalmopathy. Trimming left V 6 bases short and J 8 bases short, with 19 bases between. The CDR3 has 15 amino acids. Germline V gene data show CDR1 as KGHSH and CDR2 as LQKENI. General study results and limits: From stable hyperthyroidism, ophthalmopathy was set apart by a 13 V-J model. Most thyroid clonotypes expanded above 0.001 appeared in blood too.

This clonotype was detected only a few times. Its antigen is still unknown. Using RNA transcripts as the source, TCR beta CDR3 regions were amplified. The HTBI primer set was used in a first-round RT-PCR of the TCR CDR3. TCRdb reprocessed the multiplex PCR reads with MiXCR, giving one entry per CDR3 protein. The sample lists under 750,000 distinct CDR3 sequences, around a sixth occurring once. The sample, blood from the first hyperthyroidism diagnosis, precedes any ophthalmopathy symptoms. V gene TRBV18 combines with J gene TRBJ1-4; unclear D gene. The TCR sequence derives from a woman in her forties or fifties with Graves' hyperthyroidism that later progressed to Graves' ophthalmopathy. The sample consisted of blood. The CDR3 region is CASSSTSIGSEKLFF. In DNA, the CDR3 is TGTGCCAGCTCTTCAACAAGTATCGGGTCCGAAAAACTGTTTTTT.